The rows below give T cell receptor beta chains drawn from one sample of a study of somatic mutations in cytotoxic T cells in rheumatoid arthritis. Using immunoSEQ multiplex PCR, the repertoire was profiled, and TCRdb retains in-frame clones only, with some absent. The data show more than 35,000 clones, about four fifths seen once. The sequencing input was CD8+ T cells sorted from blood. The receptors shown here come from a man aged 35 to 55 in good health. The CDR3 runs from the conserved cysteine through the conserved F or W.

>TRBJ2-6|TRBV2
CASSEALGPLSGANVLTF
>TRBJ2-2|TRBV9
CASSVVGGPAGGRNGELFF
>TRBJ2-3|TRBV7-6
CASSFSWGSTDTQYF
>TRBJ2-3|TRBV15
CATSRGTGRADTQYF
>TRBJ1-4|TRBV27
CASSLGEGSARGEKLFF
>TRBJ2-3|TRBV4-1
CASSQAGQGGTDTQYF
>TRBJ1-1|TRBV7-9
CASSLGGTAAFF
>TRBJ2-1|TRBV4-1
CASSQDFFSYNEQFF
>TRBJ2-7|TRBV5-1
CASSHNTGEQYF
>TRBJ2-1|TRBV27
CASSLGLAANEQFF
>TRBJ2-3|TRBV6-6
CASNGTSVHSTDTQYF
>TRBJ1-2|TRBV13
CASSSRGFYGYTF
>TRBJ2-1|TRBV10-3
CAISRLTSYNEQFF
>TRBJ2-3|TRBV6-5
CASSYSSVESTDTQYF
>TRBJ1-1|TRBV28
CASQFTVGPPKAFF
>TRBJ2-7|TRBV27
CASSYQTSGIYEQYF
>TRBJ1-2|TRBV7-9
CASSATGAAYGYTF
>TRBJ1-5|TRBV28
CASSDRQGGQPQHF
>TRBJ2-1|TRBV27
CASSNSYNEQFF
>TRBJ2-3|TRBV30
CAWSGLASTDTQYF
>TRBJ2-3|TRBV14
CASSSSGLGTDTQYF
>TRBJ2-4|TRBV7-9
CASSSTRGIQYF
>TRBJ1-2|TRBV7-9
CASSSSTAKGARVGYTF
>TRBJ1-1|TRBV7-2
CASSLTGTGYVNTEAFF
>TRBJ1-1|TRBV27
CASSFTEGTEAFF
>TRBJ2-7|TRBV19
CASSSTGGSYEQYF
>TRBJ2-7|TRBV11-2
CASSLDQGTSYEQYF
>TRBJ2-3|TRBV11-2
CASSLLRGDTQYF
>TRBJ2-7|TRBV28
CASGTGGLSSYEQYF
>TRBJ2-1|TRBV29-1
CSVEEATGSSYNEQFF
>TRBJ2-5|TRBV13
CASSSWTSPYQETQYF
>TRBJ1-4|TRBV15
CATSRVGDRATNEKLFF
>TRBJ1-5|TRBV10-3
CAISAGFGQPQHF
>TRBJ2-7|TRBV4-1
CASSQDLGGGPYEQYF
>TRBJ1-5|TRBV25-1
CASSDGAGGDQPQHF
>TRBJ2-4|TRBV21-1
CASSKGTAKNIQYF
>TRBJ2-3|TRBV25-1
CASSEGRGTDTQYF
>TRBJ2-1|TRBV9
CASSVRGRGNEQFF
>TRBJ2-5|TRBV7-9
CASSPPTLLLAETPETQYF
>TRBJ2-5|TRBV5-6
CASSPLAGFEKETQYF
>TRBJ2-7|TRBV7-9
CASSAGLGTGIYEQYF
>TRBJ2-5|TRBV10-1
CASSEAASGRQETQYF
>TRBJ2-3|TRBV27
CASSLSGGTDTQYF
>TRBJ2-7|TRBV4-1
CASASDRGSEQYF
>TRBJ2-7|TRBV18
CASSSRDTYEQYF
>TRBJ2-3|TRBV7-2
CASSSSEEYGRWTDTQYF